These 30 T cell receptor beta chains were sequenced from one sample in a study of shared clonotypes between healthy human individuals. Here immunoSEQ multiplex PCR was the method, and the copy in TCRdb shows in-frame clones only, minus some. The sample has about 2 million clones, 85% to 95% seen once. The sample consisted of naive CD4+ T cells sorted from blood. Subset specified: CD45RA+ positively selected. These receptor sequences come from a man aged 18-30 years in good health.

The J gene is TRBJ1-1, the V gene TRBV6-5; D is perhaps TRBD1 (5 bases). The length of the CDR3 is 11 residues. Germline V gene data show CDR1 as MNHEY and CDR2 as SVGAGI. V lost 7 bases, J lost 7 bases, and 10 bases lay in between. The DNA of the CDR3 is TGTGCCAGCATAAGGGGAGATGAAGCTTTCTTT. Translating it yields CASIRGDEAFF.

The chain recombines TRBV25-1 with TRBJ1-3; D gene unclear. CDR1 MGHDK and CDR2 SYGVNS come from the germline V gene. The CDR3 is 14 residues long. V was pared by 3 bases and J by 2 bases, with 8 bases between. The CDR3 DNA reads TGTGCCAGCAGTGATTCGTGGGCTGGAAACACCATATATTTT. Translated, it gives CASSDSWAGNTIYF.

The chain employs TRBV4-3 and TRBJ1-2; 10 bases map to TRBD1. The ends lost 4 bases at V and 7 bases at J; junction bases unmatched: 9. Germline V gene data show CDR1 as LGHNA and CDR2 as YSLEER. The CDR3 spans 15 residues. This CDR3 reads CASSPGQGWSSGYTF. DNA for the CDR3: TGCGCCAGCAGCCCGGGACAGGGGTGGAGTAGTGGCTACACCTTC.

As for this clone: In the same sample, other DNA sequences code for this CDR3. The rearrangement joins TRBV5-1 to TRBJ1-4, with TRBD1 as a possible D gene (5 bases). Germline V CDR1 and CDR2: SGHRS, YFSETQ. This CDR3 has 14 amino acids. With 0 bases removed from V and 7 bases from J, the gap between germline ends came to 10 bases. The CDR3 loop reads CASSLGQGVEKLFF. In DNA, the CDR3 is TGCGCCAGCAGCTTGGGGCAGGGCGTTGAAAAACTGTTTTTT. Full variable domain (remainder filled in from reference TRBV5-1 and TRBJ1-4): KAGVTQTPRYLIKTRGQQVTLSCSPISGHRSVSWYQQTPGQGLQFLFEYFSETQRNKGNFPGRFSGRQFSNSRSEMNVSTLELGDSALYLCASSLGQGVEKLFFGSGTQLSVL.

The chain links TRBV2 to TRBJ1-6; no reliable D call. With 6 bases removed from V and 8 bases from J, the gap between germline ends came to 8 bases. Germline assignment: CDR1 SNHLY and CDR2 FYNNEI. The CDR3 is made up of 12 amino acids. CDR3 protein: CASSDPDSPLHF. The DNA of the CDR3 is TGTGCCAGCAGCGACCCGGATTCACCCCTCCACTTT.

V is TRBV5-1 and J is TRBJ2-7, with unresolved D. Deletions cut 0 bases from V and 3 bases from J, with 10 bases between. Germline assignment: CDR1 SGHRS and CDR2 YFSETQ. The CDR3 totals 14 residues. The CDR3 DNA is TGCGCCAGCAGCTTGGGGCCCCCTGGCTACGAGCAGTACTTC. It codes for CASSLGPPGYEQYF.

The V call is TRBV5-1, the J call TRBJ2-1; 13 positions agree with TRBD2. The CDR3 length is 17 residues. Germline-derived CDR1 and CDR2 are SGHRS and YFSETQ. Trimming removed 3 bases from V and 6 bases from J; junction bases left unmatched: 9. The CDR3 spells CASSSARLAGGFNEQFF. DNA for the CDR3: TGCGCCAGCAGCTCCGCCCGACTAGCGGGGGGCTTCAATGAGCAGTTCTTC.

The rearrangement links TRBV7-2 to TRBJ1-5, with unresolved D. The CDR3 totals 12 residues. V shed 5 bases and J shed 9 bases, with 11 bases lying between them. The V gene's germline CDR1 is SGHTA and CDR2 FQGNSA. The chain's CDR3 is CASSPPDRPQHF. The DNA of the CDR3 is TGTGCCAGCAGCCCACCCGATCGGCCCCAGCATTTT.

This clone was seen a handful of times. The chain has TRBV6-4 and TRBJ2-3, with D unresolved. The CDR3 totals 11 residues. V shed 2 bases and J shed 4 bases, with 1 base lying between them. Germline-derived CDR1 and CDR2 are MRHNA and SNTAGT. In nucleotides, the CDR3 is TGTGCCAGCAGTGACGCAGATACGCAGTATTTT. Translated: CASSDADTQYF.

V usage is TRBV5-4 and J usage is TRBJ2-3, with 8 bases fitting TRBD1. With V trimmed by 4 bases and J by 0 bases, 10 bases remained unmatched. CDR3 length: 17 amino acids. CDR1 is SGHNT, CDR2 YYREEE, per germline (reference sequence). The chain's CDR3 is CASSDRQGRTSTDTQYF. The CDR3 DNA sequence: TGTGCCAGCAGCGACAGACAGGGGCGAACTAGCACAGATACGCAGTATTTT.

This clone was recorded only once. The gene calls are TRBV6-5 and TRBJ2-7, with D hard to call. The CDR3 consists of 13 residues. Germline assignment: CDR1 MNHEY and CDR2 SVGAGI. Between the trimmed V and J ends, which lost 0 bases and 6 bases, there was a span of 9 bases. The CDR3 DNA reads as TGTGCCAGCAGTTACTCTGGGCAGTCCGAGCAGTACTTC. Translation: CASSYSGQSEQYF.

The V gene is TRBV5-1, the J gene TRBJ2-5, with D hard to call. The CDR3 consists of 15 residues. Per the germline V gene, CDR1 is SGHRS and CDR2 is YFSETQ. V dropped 0 bases and J dropped 5 bases, with 14 bases sitting between them. For the CDR3, the DNA is TGCGCCAGCAGCTTGGGGACCGGGCCTCGGGAGACCCAGTACTTC. It translates to CASSLGTGPRETQYF.

J is TRBJ2-7 and V is TRBV7-2, with TRBD1 identical over 7 bases. The CDR3 spans 17 residues. The ends lost 1 base at V and 9 bases at J; junction bases unmatched: 18. Germline V gene sequence: CDR1 SGHTA, CDR2 FQGNSA. The DNA for the CDR3 is TGTGCCAGCAGCTTAGTTGCAGGGGGAGCCTGGAAGGTTGGGCAGTACTTC. Its protein is CASSLVAGGAWKVGQYF.

V gene TRBV6-1 combines with J gene TRBJ2-5; tentative D call: TRBD1 (6 bases). CDR1 MNHNS and CDR2 SASEGT come from the germline V gene. This CDR3 contains 14 residues. The V end was cut by 6 bases, the J end by 4 bases, with 15 bases between. CDR3 sequence: CASSVDRMGETQYF. The CDR3 coding sequence is TGTGCCAGCAGCGTAGACAGGATGGGAGAGACCCAGTACTTC.

This rearrangement joins TRBV2 to TRBJ1-1, with D perhaps matching TRBD1 (6 bases). The ends were cut back, 8 bases at V and 4 bases at J, with 17 bases in the middle. This CDR3 is 14 amino acids long. Germline lookup yields CDR1 SNHLY and CDR2 FYNNEI. The CDR3 nucleotides read TGTGCCAGCGACAGGCTTGAGGGGTCCACTGAAGCTTTCTTT. The encoded protein is CASDRLEGSTEAFF.

This clone is a singleton in its sample. The J gene is TRBJ2-2, the V gene TRBV27, with 9 nucleotides matching TRBD1. Germline lookup yields CDR1 MNHEY and CDR2 SMNVEV (reference sequence). The CDR3 has 15 residues. V lost 6 bases, J lost 7 bases, and 9 bases stayed unmatched. DNA for the CDR3: TGTGCCAGCAGAACCACCGGGACAGGGTTCGGGGAGCTGTTTTTT. Protein sequence: CASRTTGTGFGELFF.

The V gene is TRBV10-1, the J gene TRBJ2-7; TRBD2 agrees at 7 bases. The ends lost 2 bases at V and 2 bases at J; junction bases unmatched: 12. The CDR3 has 17 residues. The V gene's germline CDR1 is WNHNN and CDR2 SYGVQD (reference sequence). CDR3 region: CASSESAGSGVAYEQYF. The CDR3 coding sequence is TGCGCCAGCAGTGAGAGCGCAGGGAGCGGGGTTGCCTACGAGCAGTACTTC.

This clone appeared a single time. This chain links TRBV18 with TRBJ1-5, with D unresolved. The CDR3 consists of 12 residues. The germline gives CDR1 KGHSH, CDR2 LQKENI. V was clipped by 6 bases and J by 4 bases, with 7 bases between them. CDR3 sequence reads: CASSLQNQPQHF. CDR3 sequence (DNA): TGTGCCAGCTCCCTACAGAATCAGCCCCAGCATTTT.

This chain uses TRBV2 with TRBJ1-1, with TRBD1 matching 7 bases. After removal of 8 bases from V and 4 bases from J, the junction contained 4 bases not matched to a gene. This CDR3 has 12 amino acids. The germline CDR1 and CDR2 sequences are SNHLY and FYNNEI. The CDR3 spells CASEGAGTEAFF. The CDR3 nucleotides read TGTGCCAGCGAGGGGGCAGGCACTGAAGCTTTCTTT.

The chain is built from TRBV6-6 and TRBJ1-3, with a possible D match to TRBD1 (5 bases). Trimming took off 6 bases at V and 6 bases at J, with 12 bases between the two ends. In germline, CDR1 is MNHNY, CDR2 SVGAGI (reference sequence). This CDR3 contains 13 residues. Here the CDR3 reads CASRNDRPNTIYF. CDR3 DNA: TGTGCCAGCAGAAACGACAGACCAAACACCATATATTTT.

The chain carries TRBV10-3 and TRBJ1-2, with D uncertain. The V and J ends lost 3 bases and 2 bases respectively, with 13 bases between them. CDR1 and CDR2 from the germline V gene are ENHRY and SYGVKD. The CDR3 sequence is 15 residues long. The DNA for the CDR3 is TGTGCCATCAGTGATTTCTCAACACCAAACTATGGCTACACCTTC. Protein: CAISDFSTPNYGYTF.

The chain combines TRBV6-6 with TRBJ2-7; 9 bases agree with TRBD1. Per the germline V gene, CDR1 is MNHNY and CDR2 is SVGAGI (reference sequence). With 5 bases clipped from V and 6 bases from J, the junction kept 11 bases outside the gene matches. The CDR3 runs 15 residues. The chain's CDR3 is CASSPAGTGSPEQYF. For the CDR3, the DNA is TGTGCCAGCAGTCCCGCCGGGACAGGGTCTCCCGAGCAGTACTTC.

The CDR3 DNA reads as TGTGCCAATAAAGAGACCCAGTACTTC. It specifies CANKETQYF. The chain is built from TRBV6-4 and TRBJ2-5; D not certain. CDR3 length: 9 residues. Germline assignment: CDR1 MRHNA and CDR2 SNTAGT. V lost 10 bases and J lost 3, with 3 bases in between.

V and J are TRBV7-9 and TRBJ2-1; no clear D. Germline assignment: CDR1 SEHNR and CDR2 FQNEAQ (reference sequence). V was clipped by 5 bases and J by 8 bases, with 16 bases between them. The CDR3 has 14 amino acids. CDR3: CASSHRVKGDEQFF. The CDR3 coding sequence is TGTGCCAGCAGCCACAGAGTAAAGGGCGATGAGCAGTTCTTC. Based on the CDR3 plus reference TRBV7-9 and TRBJ2-1, the full variable domain is DTGVSQNPRHKITKRGQNVTFRCDPISEHNRLYWYRQTLGQGPEFLTYFQNEAQLEKSRLLSDRFSAERPKGSFSTLEIQRTEQGDSAMYLCASSHRVKGDEQFFGPGTRLTVL.

In this sample, this clone turned up once. The rearrangement uses TRBV6-5 and TRBJ2-7; D gene uncertain. In germline, CDR1 is MNHEY, CDR2 SVGAGI. This CDR3 is built from 15 residues. The germline V and J ends were trimmed by 2 bases and 2 bases, with 13 bases remaining between them. This CDR3 is CASSYATLDAYEQYF. The CDR3 DNA reads TGTGCCAGCAGTTACGCGACCCTGGATGCCTACGAGCAGTACTTC.

The chain recombines TRBV28 with TRBJ2-1; weak D call: TRBD1 (6 bases). Germline CDR1 MDHEN, CDR2 SYDVKM. Between the trimmed V and J ends, which lost 3 bases and 7 bases, there was a span of 16 bases. The CDR3 spans 15 residues. The CDR3 bases are TGTGCCAGCAGTTTGCGGCAGGGGTTCTGGAATGAGCAGTTCTTC. This encodes CASSLRQGFWNEQFF.

The chain carries TRBV5-1 and TRBJ2-1; 7 bases match TRBD2. Germline CDR1 and CDR2: SGHRS and YFSETQ. V shed 4 bases and J 4 bases; nucleotides not matched to a gene: 8. This CDR3 comprises 15 residues. The CDR3 here is CASSLGTIGYNEQFF. CDR3 DNA: TGCGCCAGCAGCCTGGGGACTATCGGATACAATGAGCAGTTCTTC. Filled out from reference TRBV5-1 and TRBJ2-1, the complete variable domain reads KAGVTQTPRYLIKTRGQQVTLSCSPISGHRSVSWYQQTPGQGLQFLFEYFSETQRNKGNFPGRFSGRQFSNSRSEMNVSTLELGDSALYLCASSLGTIGYNEQFFGPGTRLTVL.

The chain combines TRBV5-1 with TRBJ1-6; TRBD1 agrees at 11 bases. CDR3 length: 15 amino acids. The germline gives CDR1 SGHRS, CDR2 YFSETQ. After removal of 4 bases from V and 7 bases from J, the junction contained 4 bases not matched to a gene. The CDR3 reads CASSEGTGGNSPLHF. CDR3 coding DNA: TGCGCCAGCAGCGAGGGGACAGGGGGAAATTCACCCCTCCACTTT. The full variable domain, with the rest looked up from reference TRBV5-1 and TRBJ1-6, is KAGVTQTPRYLIKTRGQQVTLSCSPISGHRSVSWYQQTPGQGLQFLFEYFSETQRNKGNFPGRFSGRQFSNSRSEMNVSTLELGDSALYLCASSEGTGGNSPLHFGNGTRLTVT.

The chain couples TRBV2 to TRBJ2-5; the D is unclear. Trimming removed 7 bases from V and 8 bases from J, with 14 bases in between. Germline V gene lookup returns CDR1 SNHLY and CDR2 FYNNEI. The CDR3 runs 12 residues. The CDR3 DNA is TGTGCCAGCACGAATACGCCCGGCACCCAGTACTTC. Translated: CASTNTPGTQYF.

V usage is TRBV4-1 and J usage is TRBJ1-3, with 8 bases aligning to TRBD1. This CDR3 contains 21 residues. CDR1 and CDR2 (germline): MGHRA, YSYEKL. Germline trimming cut 3 bases from V and 0 bases from J; bases unmatched to any gene: 19. The CDR3 sequence is CASSQVGPDRELTRSGNTIYF. For the CDR3, the DNA is TGCGCCAGCAGCCAGGTGGGCCCGGACAGGGAGTTGACGCGCTCTGGAAACACCATATATTTT.